This TCR beta chain comes out of a study of beta chain features in type 1 diabetes. Findings and caveats of the study: Researchers cautioned that cDNA sequencing could over-represent cells with high TCR expression. In every one of the four CD4+ subsets, TCRB CDR3s were moderately but significantly shorter in Type 1 diabetes patients.

Turning to this clone: Its specificity is not known. The identical CDR3 is also encoded by other nucleotide sequences in the sample.

TCRB transcripts that were expressed got sequenced, as all of the isolated RNA had been reverse transcribed. Sequencing was performed with immunoSEQ multiplex PCR; in TCRdb, only in-frame clones are kept and a portion is missing. This sample has fewer than 400,000 clones, with 6.5% to 10% found just once. From germline, CDR1 is DFQATT and CDR2 SNEGSKA (reference sequence). Trimming left V 6 bases short and J 3 bases short, with 6 bases between. This CDR3 has 11 amino acids. It was one heparinised blood draw, averaging about 120 mL, that each donor gave. This sequence originates from a woman aged 18-29 years in good health. Input material: central memory CD4+ T cells from blood. The chain couples TRBV20-1 to TRBJ2-1; D uncertain. DNA for the CDR3: TGCAGTGCACCCGTCTACAATGAGCAGTTCTTC. Its translation is CSAPVYNEQFF.